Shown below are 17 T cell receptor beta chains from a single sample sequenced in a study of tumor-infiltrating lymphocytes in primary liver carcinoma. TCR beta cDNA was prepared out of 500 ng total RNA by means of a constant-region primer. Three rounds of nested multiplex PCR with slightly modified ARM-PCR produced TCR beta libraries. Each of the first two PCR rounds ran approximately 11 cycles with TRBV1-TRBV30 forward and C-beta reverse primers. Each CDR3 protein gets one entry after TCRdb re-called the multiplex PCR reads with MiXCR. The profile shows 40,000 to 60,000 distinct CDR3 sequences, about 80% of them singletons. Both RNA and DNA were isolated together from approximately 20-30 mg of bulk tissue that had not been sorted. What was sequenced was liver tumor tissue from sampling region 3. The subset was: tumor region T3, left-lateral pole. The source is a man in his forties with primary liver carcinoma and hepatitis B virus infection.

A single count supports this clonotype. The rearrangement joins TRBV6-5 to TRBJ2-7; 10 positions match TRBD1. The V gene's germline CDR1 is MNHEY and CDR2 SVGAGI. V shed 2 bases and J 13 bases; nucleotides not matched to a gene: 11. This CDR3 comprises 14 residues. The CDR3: CASSYPGQGGGHYF. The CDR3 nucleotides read TGTGCCAGCAGTTACCCTGGACAGGGGGGCGGGCACTACTTC.

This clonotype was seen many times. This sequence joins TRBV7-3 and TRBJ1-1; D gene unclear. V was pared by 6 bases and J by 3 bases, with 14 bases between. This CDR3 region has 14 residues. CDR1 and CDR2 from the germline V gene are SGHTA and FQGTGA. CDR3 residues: CASRQSAEDTEAFF. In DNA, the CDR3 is TGTGCCAGCAGGCAGTCGGCGGAGGACACTGAAGCTTTCTTT. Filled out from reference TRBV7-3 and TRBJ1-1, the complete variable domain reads GAGVSQTPSNKVTEKGKYVELRCDPISGHTALYWYRQSLGQGPEFLIYFQGTGAADDSGLPNDRFFAVRPEGSVSTLKIQRTERGDSAVYLCASRQSAEDTEAFFGQGTRLTVV.

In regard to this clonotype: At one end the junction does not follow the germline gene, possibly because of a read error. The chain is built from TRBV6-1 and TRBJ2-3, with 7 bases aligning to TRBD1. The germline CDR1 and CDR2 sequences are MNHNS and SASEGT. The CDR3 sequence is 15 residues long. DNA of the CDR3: TGTGCCAGCACTATCCGGACAGGCCGCACGGATACGCAGTATTTT. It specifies CASTIRTGRTDTQYF.

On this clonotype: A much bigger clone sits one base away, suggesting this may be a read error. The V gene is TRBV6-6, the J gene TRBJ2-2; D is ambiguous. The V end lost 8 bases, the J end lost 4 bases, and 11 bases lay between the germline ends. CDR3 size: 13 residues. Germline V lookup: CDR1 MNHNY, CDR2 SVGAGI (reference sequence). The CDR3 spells CASCIPGTGELFF. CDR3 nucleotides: TGTGCCAGCTGTATTCCGGGCACCGGGGAGCTGTTTTTT.

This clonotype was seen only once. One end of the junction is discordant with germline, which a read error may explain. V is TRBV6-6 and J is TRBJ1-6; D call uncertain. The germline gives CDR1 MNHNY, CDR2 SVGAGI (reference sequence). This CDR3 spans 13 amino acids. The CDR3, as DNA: TGTGCCGGTCAGAGCTCCTATAATTCATACCTCCGCTTT. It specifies CAGQSSYNSYLRF.

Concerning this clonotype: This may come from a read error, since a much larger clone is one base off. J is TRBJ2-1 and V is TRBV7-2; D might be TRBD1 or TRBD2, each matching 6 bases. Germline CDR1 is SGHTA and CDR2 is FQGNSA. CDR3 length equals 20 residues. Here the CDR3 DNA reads TGTGCCAGCAGCTTAAGGGGGGCCCTAGCGTCCTACGGCTCCTACAATGAGCTGTTCTTC. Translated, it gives CASSLRGALASYGSYNELFF.

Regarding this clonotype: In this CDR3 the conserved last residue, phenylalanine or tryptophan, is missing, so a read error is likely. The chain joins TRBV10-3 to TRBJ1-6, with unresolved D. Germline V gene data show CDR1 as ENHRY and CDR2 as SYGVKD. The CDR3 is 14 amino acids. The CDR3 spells CAINGIGGNSPLHL. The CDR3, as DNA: TGTGCCATCAATGGCATAGGCGGTAATTCGCCCCTCCACTTA.

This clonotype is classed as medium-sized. In nucleotides, the CDR3 is TGTGCCAGCAGCTTGGCGGGTATGAGGGTCGAGCAGTACTTC. It codes for CASSLAGMRVEQYF. The chain uses TRBV11-2 and TRBJ2-7, with D tentatively TRBD2 (5 bases). Trimming pared 3 bases from V and 6 bases from J, leaving 15 bases between. The CDR3 totals 14 residues. Germline loops: CDR1 SGHAT, CDR2 FQNNGV.

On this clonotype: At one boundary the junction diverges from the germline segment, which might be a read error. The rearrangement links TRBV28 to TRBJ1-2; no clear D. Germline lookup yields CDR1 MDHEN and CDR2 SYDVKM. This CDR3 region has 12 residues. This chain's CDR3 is CASSWVDYGYIF. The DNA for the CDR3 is TGTGCCAGCAGTTGGGTGGACTATGGCTACATCTTC.

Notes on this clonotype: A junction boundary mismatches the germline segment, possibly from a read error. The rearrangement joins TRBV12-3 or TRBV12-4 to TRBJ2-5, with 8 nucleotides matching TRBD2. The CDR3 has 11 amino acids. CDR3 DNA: TGTGCCAACAGTTCGGGGACTAGAGCCTTCTTC. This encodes CANSSGTRAFF.

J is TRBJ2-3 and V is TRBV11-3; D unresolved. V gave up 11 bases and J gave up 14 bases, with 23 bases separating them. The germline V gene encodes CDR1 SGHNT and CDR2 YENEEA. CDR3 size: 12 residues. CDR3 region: CACCLEPQLRYF. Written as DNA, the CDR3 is TGTGCCTGCTGCTTAGAGCCCCAACTCCGGTATTTT.

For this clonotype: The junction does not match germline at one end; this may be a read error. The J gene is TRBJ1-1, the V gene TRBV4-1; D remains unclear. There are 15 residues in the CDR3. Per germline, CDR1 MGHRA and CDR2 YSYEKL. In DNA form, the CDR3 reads TGCGCCAGTAGCCACCCCCAGAGATTGAACACTGAAGCTTTATTT. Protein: CASSHPQRLNTEALF.

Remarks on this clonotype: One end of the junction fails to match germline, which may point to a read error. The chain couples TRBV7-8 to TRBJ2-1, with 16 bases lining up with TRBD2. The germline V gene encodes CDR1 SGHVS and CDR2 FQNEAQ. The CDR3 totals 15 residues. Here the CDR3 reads CASSLGTSGRDEQFF. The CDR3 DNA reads TGTGCCAGCAGCCTCGGGACTAGCGGGAGGGATGAGCAATTCTTC.

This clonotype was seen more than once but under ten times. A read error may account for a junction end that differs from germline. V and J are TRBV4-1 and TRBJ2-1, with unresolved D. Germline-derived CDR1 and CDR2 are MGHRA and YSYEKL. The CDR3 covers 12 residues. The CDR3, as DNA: TGCGCCAGCAGCCTTCATGACAATGAGCAGATCTTC. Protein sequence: CASSLHDNEQIF.

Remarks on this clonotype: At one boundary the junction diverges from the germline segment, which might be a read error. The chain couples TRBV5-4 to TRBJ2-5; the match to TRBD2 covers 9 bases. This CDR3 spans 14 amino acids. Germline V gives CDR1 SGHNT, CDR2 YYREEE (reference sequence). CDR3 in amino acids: CAISGGTKWETQYF. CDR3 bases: TGTGCCATCAGCGGGGGGACAAAATGGGAGACCCAATACTTC.

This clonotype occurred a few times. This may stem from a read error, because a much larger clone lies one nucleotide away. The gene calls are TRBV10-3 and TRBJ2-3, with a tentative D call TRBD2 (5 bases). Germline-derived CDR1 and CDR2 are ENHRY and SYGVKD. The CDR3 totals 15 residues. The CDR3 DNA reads TGTGCCATCAGTGAGGCTACTTCTAGCACAGATATGCAGTATTTT. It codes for CAISEATSSTDMQYF.

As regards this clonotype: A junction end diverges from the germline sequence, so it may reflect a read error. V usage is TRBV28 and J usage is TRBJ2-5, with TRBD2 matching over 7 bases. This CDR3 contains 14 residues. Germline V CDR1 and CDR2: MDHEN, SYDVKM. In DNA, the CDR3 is TGTGCCAGCGGCTCTAGCGGATCCCAAGAGACTCAGCACTTC. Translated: CASGSSGSQETQHF.